Here is one T cell receptor beta chain with its context. The data belong to a study of control samples from healthy donors and cancer patients. The V gene lost 5 bases and the J gene lost 4 bases, with 23 bases spanning the gap. The CDR3 is 17 amino acids. Per the germline V gene, CDR1 is SGHTA and CDR2 is FQGNSA. The data were produced by immunoSEQ multiplex PCR, yet TCRdb's version contains in-frame clones alone and is incomplete. The sample contains fewer than 90,000 clones, roughly 90% of which appear only once. The sequencing input was blood. V usage is TRBV7-2 and J usage is TRBJ1-1; D unclear. The clonotype comes from a woman between 50 and 59 years old in good health. The CDR3 spells CASSGFSGLSEITEAFF. DNA for the CDR3: TGTGCCAGCAGCGGTTTCTCGGGTTTATCGGAAATCACTGAAGCTTTCTTT.